The source of this TCR beta chain is a study of blood T cells in healthy people across ages. Study-wide results and limits: It was the long-lived donors that had more naive CD4+ cells and higher diversity than aged donors.

The V gene end was trimmed by 2 bases and the J gene end by 0 bases; junction bases not matched to a gene: 7. The CDR3 consists of 16 residues. CDR1 and CDR2 from the germline V gene are SGHRS and YFSETQ. Comment on this clonotype: Antigen specificity is unknown.

PCR was performed a second time for about 7 to 11 cycles using a sample-barcoded 5' primer and a J-beta primer mix. Per-sample output comprised a minimum of 2.5 million paired-end reads containing CDR3. TCRdb re-called the 5' RACE reads with MiXCR, one entry per CDR3 protein. This sample has 600,000 to 850,000 distinct CDR3 sequences, with about 25% found just once. The same sample was also studied in work on T cells of mothers and their children. That report notes: cDNA was synthesized from all extracted RNA at roughly 1.6 ug per reaction.

The sequenced material came from blood. This receptor was taken from a boy younger than 18 in good health. The V gene is TRBV5-1, the J gene TRBJ2-5; TRBD2 matches at 7 bases. Here the CDR3 DNA reads TGCGCCAGCAGCTTTCACGGGGGGAGCAACCAAGAGACCCAGTACTTC. Encoded protein: CASSFHGGSNQETQYF.